This T cell receptor (beta chain) is drawn from a study of T cell changes during pregnancy in multiple sclerosis. Profiling relied on immunoSEQ multiplex PCR, and the TCRdb table lists in-frame clones only, not all of them. The sample lists tens of thousands of clones, under 90% occurring once. This CDR3 region has 14 residues. The V and J ends lost 7 bases and 7 bases, in that order; junction bases with no gene match: 9. Per germline, CDR1 MNHEY and CDR2 SMNVEV (reference sequence). This clonotype was obtained from a female donor with multiple sclerosis, enrolled in a pregnancy study. V and J are TRBV27 and TRBJ2-1, with 8 nucleotides matching TRBD1. Sequences were derived from CD8+ T cells from peripheral blood mononuclear cells, sampled before pregnancy. Here the CDR3 DNA reads TGTGCCAGCACCTCACCTCACAGGGGGAATGAGCAGTTCTTC. Translated, it gives CASTSPHRGNEQFF.